This TCR beta chain was captured by sequencing in a study of T cell responses to AZD1222 COVID-19 vaccine. Notes on the study in general: Reports say nearly half of spike-specific TCRs go after unmutated variant regions. After the peak T cell response, and only then, were repertoires sampled.

With respect to this clone: Its antigen remains unknown.

Here immunoSEQ multiplex PCR was the method, and the copy in TCRdb shows in-frame clones only, minus some. The data show roughly 180,000 clones, 85% to 95% seen once. The clonotype comes from an adult who received the MenACWY meningococcal vaccine as a control. Here the sequenced sample was peripheral blood, taken 28 days after the second dose of the MenACWY control vaccine.

CDR3 DNA: TGTGCCAGCAGCTTGGGCGGGGTCCAAGAGACCCAGTACTTC. It is translated as CASSLGGVQETQYF. This chain uses TRBV5-4 with TRBJ2-5, with a possible D match to TRBD2 (6 bases). The CDR3 totals 14 residues. Per the germline V gene, CDR1 is SGHNT and CDR2 is YYREEE (reference sequence). V was cut by 0 bases and J by 1 base, with 7 bases left in between.